One and the same sample provided the 32 T cell receptor beta chains below, sequenced in a study of tumor-infiltrating lymphocytes in primary liver carcinoma. TCR beta cDNA was made from 500 ng total RNA with a constant-region primer. Libraries of TCR beta came from three nested multiplex PCR rounds with slightly modified ARM-PCR. TRBV1-TRBV30 forward primers paired with a C-beta reverse primer drove the first two PCR rounds, about 10 cycles each. TCRdb reanalysed the multiplex PCR reads using MiXCR and keeps one entry per CDR3 protein. The sample has more than 60,000 distinct CDR3 sequences; approximately 74% are singletons. The tissue used was unsorted bulk material of roughly 17-32 mg. RNA and DNA were co-extracted from it with the AllPrep DNA/RNA mini kit. The sample comprised liver tumor tissue from sampling region 4. Subset noted: tumor region T4, right-lateral pole. Source of these receptors: a middle-aged man with primary liver carcinoma and hepatitis B virus infection.

Remarks on this clonotype: The CDR3 ends on some other residue instead of the conserved phenylalanine or tryptophan, so this is likely a read error. V is TRBV7-9 and J is TRBJ2-7; D ambiguous. Germline CDR1 SEHNR, CDR2 FQNEAQ (reference sequence). The CDR3 has 13 amino acids. The CDR3 here is CANSPSSSYEQYL. DNA of the CDR3: TGTGCCAACAGCCCCTCCAGCTCCTACGAGCAGTACCTC.

This clonotype appeared a single time. A much larger clone lies a single base off, so this may be a read error. The CDR3 loop is CANSQRENTEAFF. CDR3 bases: TGTGCCAATAGTCAAAGGGAGAACACTGAAGCTTTCTTT. This rearrangement joins TRBV19 to TRBJ1-1; no clear D gene. The germline gives CDR1 LNHDA, CDR2 SQIVND (reference sequence). This CDR3 is 13 amino acids long.

To note about this clonotype: The junction differs from germline at one of its ends, possibly a read error. V is TRBV4-1 and J is TRBJ1-2, with a weak D call TRBD1 (5 bases). The CDR3 is 13 amino acids. Germline CDR1 is MGHRA and CDR2 is YSYEKL. In DNA form, the CDR3 reads TGCGTCAGCAACGAGACAGTTAACTATGGCTACACCTTC. This codes for CVSNETVNYGYTF.

V is TRBV7-9 and J is TRBJ2-1, with D possibly TRBD2 on 6 matching bases. Germline lookup yields CDR1 SEHNR and CDR2 FQNEAQ (reference sequence). The germline V and J ends were trimmed by 5 bases and 0 bases, with 14 bases remaining between them. This CDR3 spans 16 amino acids. The CDR3 nucleotides read TGTGCCAGCAGCCCATTACCGGACTACTCCTACAATGAGCAGTTCTTC. Translation gives CASSPLPDYSYNEQFF.

The chain combines TRBV18 with TRBJ2-7; TRBD2 aligns across 15 bases. The germline CDR1 and CDR2 sequences are KGHSH and LQKENI. The CDR3 is 18 amino acids. The V segment lost 6 bases and the J segment 0 bases; nucleotides outside the gene matches: 9. The CDR3 DNA reads TGTGCCAGCTCTACGGGACTAGCGGGAGGCCCTAGCTCCTACGAGCAGTACTTC. It encodes CASSTGLAGGPSSYEQYF.

This clonotype was detected only a few times. A single base separates this from a much larger clone, so it may be a read error. The rearrangement joins TRBV5-4 to TRBJ2-2, with 8 bases that match TRBD2. CDR1 SGHNT and CDR2 YYREEE come from the germline V gene (reference sequence). The CDR3 spans 16 residues. Trimming removed 0 bases from V and 10 bases from J; junction bases left unmatched: 11. Here the CDR3 DNA reads TGTGCCAGCAGCTTGGAGGGCGGGGGGCGAGGCGTGGAGCTGTTTTTT. Translated: CASSLEGGGRGVELFF.

Comments on this clonotype: One end of the junction varies from germline; a read error may be responsible. The chain combines TRBV5-5 with TRBJ2-2; 8 bases are a match to TRBD1. Germline CDR1 SGHKS, CDR2 YYEKEE (reference sequence). CDR3 length equals 15 residues. Here the CDR3 DNA reads TGTGTCAGCATCCCCCCAGGGGGCGACACCGGGGAGCTGTTTTTT. Its translation is CVSIPPGGDTGELFF.

This clonotype was observed many times. The chain employs TRBV7-9 and TRBJ2-3; 7 bases are shared with TRBD2. V gave up 5 bases and J gave up 2 bases; unmatched junction bases: 7. This CDR3 contains 15 residues. Germline V gives CDR1 SEHNR, CDR2 FQNEAQ (reference sequence). CDR3 DNA sequence: TGTGCCAGCAGCCCTTTGGGGACTACCACAGATACGCAGTATTTT. It yields the protein CASSPLGTTTDTQYF. Based on the CDR3 plus reference TRBV7-9 and TRBJ2-3, the full variable domain is DTGVSQNPRHKITKRGQNVTFRCDPISEHNRLYWYRQTLGQGPEFLTYFQNEAQLEKSRLLSDRFSAERPKGSFSTLEIQRTEQGDSAMYLCASSPLGTTTDTQYFGPGTRLTVL.

Of note for this clonotype: An end of the junction does not agree with germline; a read error may underlie this. The chain uses TRBV6-6 and TRBJ2-7, with D perhaps TRBD2 (5 bases). The CDR3 spans 14 residues. Germline CDR1 reads MNHNY; CDR2 reads SVGAGI (reference sequence). CDR3 sequence: CASSGAPRAYEQYF. The CDR3 DNA sequence: TGTGCTAGCAGTGGCGCCCCGAGGGCCTACGAGCAGTACTTC.

In this sample, this clonotype turned up once. Mismatch with germline at one junction end may stem from a read error. V gene TRBV10-3 combines with J gene TRBJ2-5, with D maybe TRBD2 (6 bases). This CDR3 comprises 14 residues. Per germline, CDR1 ENHRY and CDR2 SYGVKD. CDR3 in amino acids: CAIREGLSQETQYF. The DNA of the CDR3 is TGTGCCATCCGTGAGGGACTGAGCCAAGAGACCCAGTACTTC.

In the case of this clonotype: An end of the junction does not agree with germline; a read error may underlie this. The chain has TRBV18 and TRBJ2-7; D uncertain. Germline V gene sequence: CDR1 KGHSH, CDR2 LQKENI. CDR3 length: 13 residues. The CDR3: CANSPPNLREQYF. In nucleotides, the CDR3 is TGTGCCAACTCACCACCCAACCTAAGGGAGCAGTACTTC.

The chain joins TRBV11-2 to TRBJ2-1, with D tentatively TRBD1 or TRBD2 (5 bases each). The CDR3 spans 22 residues. The V gene lost 5 bases and the J gene lost 0 bases, with 32 bases spanning the gap. The V gene's germline CDR1 is SGHAT and CDR2 FQNNGV. CDR3 protein: CASSLSYRGPVKQAYSYNEQFF. The CDR3 nucleotides read TGTGCCAGCAGCCTCTCCTACCGGGGTCCCGTGAAACAGGCTTACTCCTACAATGAGCAGTTCTTC.

A note on this clonotype: At one end, the junction sequence differs from germline, possibly due to a read error. The V gene is TRBV10-3, the J gene TRBJ2-7, with 12 bases aligning to TRBD1. CDR1 is ENHRY and CDR2 is SYGVKD in the germline V gene. The CDR3 length is 16 residues. The CDR3 nucleotides read TGTGCCATCAGTGATACCGGGACAGGGGGCAATTACGAGCGGTACTTC. Amino acids: CAISDTGTGGNYERYF.

The chain joins TRBV6-4 to TRBJ2-7; 9 bases map to TRBD2. Looked up from germline, CDR1 is MRHNA and CDR2 is SNTAGT. V lost 2 bases and J lost 2; bases outside the gene matches: 4. This CDR3 has 15 amino acids. This CDR3 is CASSDQAGGPYEQYF. The DNA of the CDR3 is TGTGCCAGCAGTGACCAGGCGGGAGGGCCCTACGAGCAGTACTTC.

About this clonotype itself: Here the CDR3 omits its conserved ending phenylalanine or tryptophan, so a read error is the likely source. The V gene is TRBV11-1, the J gene TRBJ2-3, with a weak D call TRBD2 (6 bases). CDR3 length: 16 residues. CDR1 and CDR2 from the germline V gene are SGHAT and FQDESV (reference sequence). The CDR3 reads CASSLGTSTQTVTQYL. The CDR3 DNA reads TGTGCCAGCAGCCTCGGAACTAGCACACAAACAGTTACGCAGTATCTT.

This sequence joins TRBV12-3 or TRBV12-4 and TRBJ2-5, with 7 positions matching TRBD1. CDR3 length equals 15 residues. The CDR3 protein is CANSPRGLLGETQYF. In DNA, the CDR3 is TGTGCTAACAGTCCAAGGGGGCTTTTGGGAGAGACCCAGTACTTC.

V and J are TRBV6-2 or TRBV6-3 and TRBJ2-7, with TRBD2 matching 12 bases. This CDR3 has 15 residues. V dropped 6 bases and J dropped 4; count of bases not matched to a gene: 7. CDR1 is MNHEY and CDR2 is SVGEGT in the germline V gene. The CDR3 region is CASRPGTSGSYEQYF. In DNA form, the CDR3 reads TGTGCCAGCAGGCCCGGGACTAGCGGGTCGTACGAGCAGTACTTC.

This clonotype was observed many times. The chain links TRBV29-1 to TRBJ1-5; 8 positions agree with TRBD1. Losses at the gene ends were 4 bases for V and 4 bases for J; bases not matched to a gene: 3. Germline CDR1 SQVTM, CDR2 ANQGSEA. The CDR3 runs to 13 residues. CDR3 amino acids: CSVGTGHNQPQHF. The DNA for the CDR3 is TGCAGCGTTGGGACAGGGCATAATCAGCCCCAGCATTTT.

Points on this clonotype: A junction boundary mismatches the germline segment, possibly from a read error. V usage is TRBV12-3 or TRBV12-4 and J usage is TRBJ2-7; D not certain. There are 14 residues in the CDR3. CDR3 amino acids: CASRPTGVAGEHYF. The CDR3 DNA reads TGTGCGAGCCGCCCTACGGGTGTAGCAGGCGAGCACTACTTC.

Points on this clonotype: This CDR3 is missing its conserved last phenylalanine or tryptophan, likely due to a read error. The rearrangement links TRBV11-2 to TRBJ2-1; perhaps TRBD1 as D (5 bases). The V gene lost 4 bases and the J gene lost 7 bases, with 14 bases spanning the gap. Germline CDR1 reads SGHAT; CDR2 reads FQNNGV. This CDR3 spans 14 amino acids. CDR3 amino acids: CASSSATGVNEQFL. CDR3 nucleotide sequence: TGTGCCAGCAGCTCCGCTACAGGCGTTAATGAGCAGTTCCTC.

In the case of this clonotype: As the CDR3 is not closed by the conserved phenylalanine or tryptophan, this likely results from a read error. The chain couples TRBV11-2 to TRBJ2-1, with D unresolved. Germline V gives CDR1 SGHAT, CDR2 FQNNGV. This CDR3 is built from 13 residues. The CDR3 DNA sequence: TGTGCTAGCAGCTTAAATGATGCCTACGAGCAGTTCCTC. This sequence encodes CASSLNDAYEQFL.

Points on this clonotype: This CDR3 fails to terminate in the conserved phenylalanine or tryptophan, so it likely reflects a read error. The genes are TRBV11-3 and TRBJ2-2; the D gene is possibly TRBD2 (6 bases). Germline loops: CDR1 SGHNT, CDR2 YENEEA. This CDR3 region has 12 residues. CDR3 loop: CANSPYGGELFL. The CDR3 region has the DNA TGTGCCAACAGCCCTTACGGCGGGGAACTGTTTCTT.

As to this clonotype: Just one base apart from a much larger clone, this may be a read error. V and J are TRBV6-5 and TRBJ2-3; 8 bases fit TRBD1. This CDR3 is 14 amino acids long. Germline loops: CDR1 MNHEY, CDR2 SVGAGI. The CDR3 DNA is TGTGTCAGCAGAGGACAGGGAGCGGGAGATACGCAGTATTTT. Protein product: CVSRGQGAGDTQYF.

The chain links TRBV28 to TRBJ1-5; D remains ambiguous. Germline V gives CDR1 MDHEN, CDR2 SYDVKM. This CDR3 is 12 amino acids long. CDR3 DNA sequence: TGTACGAGCACCCCCCCCCGCGGGCCCCAGCATTTT. This codes for CTSTPPRGPQHF. Supplemented by reference TRBV28 and TRBJ1-5, the full variable domain reads DVKVTQSSRYLVKRTGEKVFLECVQDMDHENMFWYRQDPGLGLRLIYFSYDVKMKEKGDIPEGYSVSREKKERFSLILESASTNQTSMYLCTSTPPRGPQHFGDGTRLSIL.

As regards this clonotype: In this CDR3 the conserved last residue, phenylalanine or tryptophan, is missing, so a read error is likely. The limits of the CDR3 on the DNA are not certain, so only TCRdb's listed CDR3 is given. The chain's CDR3 is CASSTDRGDEQSL. The V call is TRBV12-3 or TRBV12-4, the J call TRBJ2-1; TRBD1, the D gene given by the table, was not confirmed from the DNA. The CDR3 length is 13 residues, termini included.

Many counts were recorded for this clonotype. V gene TRBV29-1 combines with J gene TRBJ2-5, with 8 bases fitting TRBD2. The trim removed 6 bases at V and 5 bases at J, leaving 11 bases unmatched. The CDR3 covers 14 residues. Germline V gene sequence: CDR1 SQVTM, CDR2 ANQGSEA. CDR3 protein: CSVGTSASPETQYF. CDR3 coding DNA: TGCAGCGTGGGGACTAGTGCATCCCCCGAGACCCAGTACTTC.

About this clonotype: The conserved final phenylalanine or tryptophan is absent from the CDR3, which likely points to a read error. The chain joins TRBV7-9 to TRBJ2-1; D is unclear. The CDR3 extends over 12 amino acids. Germline V lookup: CDR1 SEHNR, CDR2 FQNEAQ (reference sequence). The V and J ends lost 1 base and 12 bases respectively, with 10 bases between them. The CDR3 DNA reads TGTGCCAGCAGCTTAGGGGTCGATGGGCAGTTCGTA. This sequence encodes CASSLGVDGQFV.

This clonotype was counted at least ten times. The chain uses TRBV29-1 and TRBJ1-4, with D possibly being TRBD1 (6 bases). Looked up from germline, CDR1 is SQVTM and CDR2 is ANQGSEA. The V gene lost 5 bases and the J gene lost 6 bases, with 10 bases spanning the gap. CDR3 length: 12 residues. CDR3 residues: CSVQGLDEKLFF. The CDR3 DNA reads as TGCAGCGTTCAGGGGTTGGATGAAAAACTGTTTTTT.

This clonotype came up a few times. One junction end disagrees with the germline gene, perhaps due to a read error. This chain uses TRBV6-1 with TRBJ1-5, with TRBD1 matching over 9 bases. The CDR3 consists of 18 residues. In germline, CDR1 is MNHNS, CDR2 SASEGT. The CDR3 DNA is TGTGCCAGCAGCGATGGACAGGGGAGGATTTATAGCAATCGGCCCCAGCATTTT. This encodes CASSDGQGRIYSNRPQHF.

This clonotype was detected once. The chain uses TRBV11-2 and TRBJ2-1; maybe TRBD2 (5 bases). The CDR3 is made up of 16 amino acids. V lost 3 bases and J 9 bases, leaving 21 bases between the germline ends. Per germline, CDR1 SGHAT and CDR2 FQNNGV. The CDR3, as DNA: TGTGCCAGCAGCTTGGTTATCGGACTGACCATGGGTGAGCAGTTCTTC. Its translation is CASSLVIGLTMGEQFF.

On this clonotype itself: At one of its ends the junction is not consistent with the germline gene, which may arise from a read error. The chain joins TRBV6-5 to TRBJ1-5, with D uncertain. This CDR3 is built from 14 residues. Germline CDR1 is MNHEY and CDR2 is SVGAGI. This CDR3 reads CASSYRSGNQLQHF. Written as DNA, the CDR3 is TGTGCCAGCAGTTACAGATCTGGCAATCAGCTCCAGCATTTT.

Concerning this clonotype itself: Here the CDR3 omits its conserved ending phenylalanine or tryptophan, so a read error is the likely source. The chain uses TRBV5-6 and TRBJ1-2; the match to TRBD1 covers 8 bases. The ends lost 2 bases at V and 7 bases at J; junction bases unmatched: 10. Per the germline V gene, CDR1 is SGHDT and CDR2 is YYEEEE. This CDR3 comprises 15 residues. The CDR3 DNA reads as TGTGCCAGCAGCTTTCAGGGGGCGCGGGGGTTTGGCTACACCAAC. This codes for CASSFQGARGFGYTN.